This TCR beta chain was sequenced for a study of blood T cell repertoires in COVID-19. About the research overall: PBMCs, B-cell-depleted T cells, or T cells were the source of the cDNA or gDNA that made up the material.

The V and J ends lost 6 bases and 9 bases respectively, with 12 bases between them. The CDR3 loop spans 13 amino acids. Germline V gene data show CDR1 as SNHLY and CDR2 as FYNNEI. Sequencing used immunoSEQ multiplex PCR; TCRdb keeps in-frame clones, though not all of them. The table records 200,000 to 250,000 clones, roughly 84% of them present only once. The sequence was collected from a woman aged 55 to 70 who had recovered from COVID-19. The chain recombines TRBV2 with TRBJ1-6; D is possibly TRBD1 (5 bases). Sequenced material: peripheral blood. As DNA, the CDR3 is TGTGCCAGCAGCGGGGGGATTAGTTCACCCCTCCACTTT. Protein: CASSGGISSPLHF.